Listed below are T cell receptor beta chains from one sample, sequenced in a study of T cell responses to AZD1222 COVID-19 vaccine. Sequencing used immunoSEQ multiplex PCR; TCRdb keeps in-frame clones, though not all of them. The data contain some 250,000 clones, 85% to 95% of them singletons. The starting material was peripheral blood, obtained 28 days after the second AZD1222 dose. These TCRs come from an adult who received the AZD1222 COVID-19 vaccine. The CDR3 runs from the conserved cysteine through the conserved F or W. Fields, in order: V gene, clone size, J gene, D gene, CDR3 DNA, CDR3 protein. A D gene is named only where the DNA matches it firmly. For some rows the clone size is stated as once, few or many, or as a class when expanded; others skip it.

TRBV5-1	.	TRBJ2-7	.	TGCGCCAGCAGCTTGGGACTCCGGCCCTACGAGCAGTACTTC	CASSLGLRPYEQYF
TRBV20-1	once	TRBJ2-5	.	TGCAGTCACCGACAGGTTGAGACCCAGTACTTC	CSHRQVETQYF
TRBV11-2	.	TRBJ2-7	.	TGTGCCAGCAGCTTCGGACAGACCTACGAGCAGTACTTC	CASSFGQTYEQYF
TRBV1	.	TRBJ1-5	.	TGCACCAGCAGCCCGGATACAGGGGGTAGGCAGCCCCAGCATTTT	CTSSPDTGGRQPQHF
TRBV28	.	TRBJ1-1	TRBD1	TGTGCCACAGCCTCGGGACAGGGGACTGAAGCTTTCTTT	CATASGQGTEAFF
TRBV3-1/TRBV3-2	.	TRBJ1-2	.	TGTGCCAGCAGCCAAGTTAGGTCAGGGTCCTACACCTTC	CASSQVRSGSYTF
TRBV29-1	.	TRBJ2-7	TRBD1	TGCAGCGGTGGACAGGGGATCGAGCAGTACTTC	CSGGQGIEQYF
TRBV4-2	.	TRBJ1-2	.	TGTGCCAGCAGCCAAGTGGGGACCGACATCTATGGCTACACCTTC	CASSQVGTDIYGYTF
TRBV5-1	.	TRBJ2-1	.	TGCGCCAGCAGCTTGGGTGGGGGCGAGAGGAATGAGCAGTTCTTC	CASSLGGGERNEQFF
TRBV7-9	once	TRBJ2-5	.	TGTGCCAGCAGCATTCTCTGGGACCAGTACTTC	CASSILWDQYF
TRBV3-1/TRBV3-2	once	TRBJ2-2	.	TGTGCCAGCAGCCAACAGGGGGGACAAGCCACCGGGGAGCTGTTTTTT	CASSQQGGQATGELFF
TRBV7-9	.	TRBJ1-6	.	TGTGCCAGCAGCTTAGGTAGCTCCTATAATTCACCCCTCCACTTT	CASSLGSSYNSPLHF
TRBV5-8	.	TRBJ2-1	.	TGTGCCAGCAGCTCGGGATGGGAAGTCGGTGAGCAGTTCTTC	CASSSGWEVGEQFF
TRBV13	.	TRBJ2-1	.	TGTGCCAGCAGCTATAGCTACAATGAGCAGTTCTTC	CASSYSYNEQFF
TRBV6-5	.	TRBJ2-2	TRBD2	TGTGCCAGCAGGGGACTAGCAGACACCGGGGAGCTGTTTTTT	CASRGLADTGELFF
TRBV4-1	.	TRBJ2-1	TRBD2	TGCGCCAGCAGGGCGGGGGGGCATTATGAGCAGTTCTTC	CASRAGGHYEQFF
TRBV7-3	.	TRBJ1-1	.	TGTGCCAGCAGGTCGGGACCGAACACTGAAGCTTTCTTT	CASRSGPNTEAFF
TRBV28	.	TRBJ1-1	.	TGTGCCAGCAGTTCTCCCGGGGGGGCGGGCACTGAAGCTTTCTTT	CASSSPGGAGTEAFF
TRBV5-1	.	TRBJ1-1	.	TGCGCCAGCAGCTTGGCGGGGAAGTCGAGAGCTTTCTTT	CASSLAGKSRAFF
TRBV5-6	.	TRBJ1-3	TRBD1	TGTGCCAGCAGCTTACCGCGGGACAGGGGCCTATCTGGAAACACCATATATTTT	CASSLPRDRGLSGNTIYF
TRBV11-2	.	TRBJ1-2	TRBD1	TGTGCCAGCAGCTTTCAAACAGGGGGCTCTGGCTACACCTTC	CASSFQTGGSGYTF
TRBV24-1	.	TRBJ2-1	TRBD2	TGTGCCACCAGTGATCCGCTAGCGGGCGTAGACAATGAGCAGTTCTTC	CATSDPLAGVDNEQFF
TRBV4-1	.	TRBJ2-5	.	TGCGCCAGCAGCCAAGAACAACGGCCTCAAGAGACCCAGTACTTC	CASSQEQRPQETQYF
TRBV25-1	.	TRBJ1-3	.	TGTGCCAGCAGTGAATCCTCGATAACTGGAAACACCATATATTTT	CASSESSITGNTIYF
TRBV7-9	few	TRBJ2-7	TRBD1	TGTGCCAGCAGCCCCCGGACAGGAGGATACTACGAGCAGTACTTC	CASSPRTGGYYEQYF
TRBV2	.	TRBJ1-2	TRBD1	TGTGCCAGCAGCCTCCTACAGGGGTCTTCTAACTATGGCTACACCTTC	CASSLLQGSSNYGYTF
TRBV2	.	TRBJ2-5	.	TGTGCCAGCAGTGAAGCTCGGCGGGGAGAAGAGACCCAGTACTTC	CASSEARRGEETQYF
TRBV24-1	once	TRBJ1-2	.	TGTGCCACCAGTGAAGGGAACTATGGCTACACCTTC	CATSEGNYGYTF
TRBV4-1	.	TRBJ2-2	.	TGCGCCAGCAGCCAAGCCCCCCGGGGGAGCTTGGACACCGGGGAGCTGTTTTTT	CASSQAPRGSLDTGELFF
TRBV9	.	TRBJ1-3	.	TGTGCCAGCAGCGTAGCTACAGGGGGAAACACCATATATTTT	CASSVATGGNTIYF
TRBV5-5	once	TRBJ1-1	.	TGTGCCAGCAGCTTGGGGGTGCGGGGTTGGACTGAAGCTTTCTTT	CASSLGVRGWTEAFF
TRBV6-5	.	TRBJ1-4	.	TGTGCCAGCAGTTACTCTGGGGGTGAAAAACTGTTTTTT	CASSYSGGEKLFF
TRBV3-1/TRBV3-2	.	TRBJ1-3	TRBD1	TGTGCCAGCAGTCCGACAGGGGTGGGTGGAAACACCATATATTTT	CASSPTGVGGNTIYF
TRBV27	.	TRBJ1-5	.	TGTGCCAGCAGTGCCGTAAAGGGGAGCAATCAGCCCCAGCATTTT	CASSAVKGSNQPQHF
TRBV5-1	.	TRBJ2-1	.	TGCGCCAGTCAGCCCCGGACGATTTCCTACAATGAGCAGTTCTTC	CASQPRTISYNEQFF
TRBV5-5	.	TRBJ2-3	.	TGTGCCAGCAGCCTTTACAGGTCTACTAGCACAGATACGCAGTATTTT	CASSLYRSTSTDTQYF
TRBV7-8	.	TRBJ1-5	TRBD1	TGTGCCAGCAGTCATATGACGGACAGGCTCCAGCCCCAGCATTTT	CASSHMTDRLQPQHF
TRBV29-1	.	TRBJ1-2	.	TGCAGCGTTGTTCCAGGGTCTAACTATGGCTACACCTTC	CSVVPGSNYGYTF
TRBV18	.	TRBJ2-7	.	TGTGCCAGCTCACCATTCTCCCCCTACGAGCAGTACTTC	CASSPFSPYEQYF
TRBV10-2	.	TRBJ2-4	.	TGCGCCAGCAGTGAGTCGAGAGGGGCTTGGAACTTC	CASSESRGAWNF
TRBV7-4	.	TRBJ2-7	TRBD1	TGTGCCAGCAGCTTCCGAAGGGGACAGGGGCCCTTCTACGAGCAGTACTTC	CASSFRRGQGPFYEQYF
TRBV6-7	.	TRBJ1-2	TRBD1	TGTGCCAGCAATAAGGACAGGGGGGGTTATGGCTACACCTTC	CASNKDRGGYGYTF
TRBV7-3	.	TRBJ1-5	TRBD1	TGTGCCAGCAGCGGGGACAGACAGCCCCAGCATTTT	CASSGDRQPQHF
TRBV28	.	TRBJ2-7	TRBD1	TGTGCCAGCAGTCGGGGACAGGGAGGAGCCTACGAGCAGTACTTC	CASSRGQGGAYEQYF
TRBV6-5	.	TRBJ1-2	TRBD1	TGTGCCAGCAGACAACAGGGGGACTATGGCTACACCTTC	CASRQQGDYGYTF
TRBV11-3	.	TRBJ2-1	.	TGTGCCAGCATCCTAGCGAGAGCCTACAATGAGCAGTTCTTC	CASILARAYNEQFF
TRBV18	.	TRBJ2-5	.	TGTGCCAGCTCACCGGGGACCCAAGAGACCCAGTACTTC	CASSPGTQETQYF
TRBV4-1	.	TRBJ1-5	TRBD1	TGCGCCAGCAGCCATGACAGGGGAGGCAATCAGCCCCAGCATTTT	CASSHDRGGNQPQHF
TRBV28	once	TRBJ1-3	.	TGTGCCAGCAGTTTGAAGGGGAGTAACCTATATTTT	CASSLKGSNLYF
TRBV4-1	.	TRBJ1-1	TRBD1	TGCGCCAGCAGCCAATTCCCCGGGACAGGGGGCTCTGAAGCTTTCTTT	CASSQFPGTGGSEAFF
TRBV6-1	once	TRBJ2-1	TRBD1	TGTGCCAGCAGGTTCTCGGACAGGGGGCTGAATGAGCAGTTCTTC	CASRFSDRGLNEQFF
TRBV19	.	TRBJ2-7	TRBD1	TGTGCCAGTAGTGCCCGGACAGGGGAAGGGGGAAAGCAGTACTTC	CASSARTGEGGKQYF